The 29 T cell receptor beta chains below all came from one sample that was sequenced in a study of T cells after yellow fever vaccination. TCRdb itself ran the 5' RACE reads through MiXCR, one entry per CDR3 protein. Altogether hundreds of thousands of distinct CDR3 sequences are present, 8.7% being singletons, with the ten largest covering roughly 17%. Sequences were derived from PBMCs, sampled on the day of the first yellow fever vaccination. Every receptor here comes from a young man who received the YFV17D yellow fever vaccine.

The sample holds a few counts of this clonotype. The rearrangement uses TRBV5-1 and TRBJ1-5; no clear D gene. The length of the CDR3 is 16 residues. V was pared by 4 bases and J by 3 bases, with 17 bases between. The germline gives CDR1 SGHRS, CDR2 YFSETQ. CDR3 in DNA: TGCGCCAGCAGCCTGGGCAACCTTGGTGACAATCAGCCCCAGCATTTT. Amino acids: CASSLGNLGDNQPQHF.

This clonotype came up a few times. The V and J genes are TRBV12-5 and TRBJ2-1, with TRBD1 identical over 12 bases. CDR3 length equals 16 residues. The V gene's germline CDR1 is LGHNT and CDR2 FRNRAP. With V trimmed by 6 bases and J by 6 bases, 9 bases remained unmatched. The DNA for the CDR3 is TGTGCTAGTGGCTCGCCCGGGACAGGGGGCCTCAATGAGCAGTTCTTC. Translated, it gives CASGSPGTGGLNEQFF.

This rearrangement joins TRBV20-1 to TRBJ2-1, with 9 bases lining up with TRBD2. The CDR3 sequence is 18 residues long. The J segment lost 7 bases and the V segment lost 0 bases, leaving 16 bases of the junction unmatched. In germline, CDR1 is DFQATT, CDR2 SNEGSKA (reference sequence). CDR3 protein: CSARDYGSRGGFGNEQFF. CDR3 DNA: TGCAGTGCTAGAGATTATGGTTCGCGGGGGGGATTTGGAAATGAGCAGTTCTTC.

J is TRBJ2-1 and V is TRBV19; D not certain. V was trimmed by 7 bases and J by 5 bases, leaving 15 bases between them. There are 14 residues in the CDR3. CDR1 is LNHDA and CDR2 is SQIVND in the germline V gene (reference sequence). Here the CDR3 DNA reads TGTGCCAGTAAAGGGCGGATTATGGACAATGAGCAGTTCTTC. Translation gives CASKGRIMDNEQFF.

Only a few counts were recorded for this clonotype. The chain has TRBV20-1 and TRBJ1-2; D possibly corresponds to TRBD1 (5 bases). Germline values: CDR1 DFQATT, CDR2 SNEGSKA (reference sequence). The V and J ends lost 2 bases and 0 bases respectively, with 13 bases between them. The CDR3 is 15 amino acids. CDR3 region: CSARLGDLANYGYTF. The CDR3 DNA reads as TGCAGTGCTAGACTTGGGGACCTAGCTAACTATGGCTACACCTTC.

The rearrangement links TRBV18 to TRBJ2-1; 9 bases match TRBD2. The V gene end was trimmed by 0 bases and the J gene end by 0 bases; junction bases not matched to a gene: 6. The CDR3 totals 18 residues. Per germline, CDR1 KGHSH and CDR2 LQKENI. CDR3 protein: CASSPPGSAGGSYNEQFF. The DNA of the CDR3 is TGTGCCAGCTCACCACCGGGCTCAGCGGGGGGCTCCTACAATGAGCAGTTCTTC.

The chain employs TRBV7-2 and TRBJ2-3; 8 bases are shared with TRBD2. V lost 0 bases to trimming and J lost 4 bases; unmatched junction nucleotides: 0. CDR1 and CDR2 (germline): SGHTA, FQGNSA. CDR3 length: 14 amino acids. The CDR3 nucleotides read TGTGCCAGCAGCTTAGCACTAGCGGCAGATACGCAGTATTTT. Its translation: CASSLALAADTQYF.

This chain uses TRBV23-1 with TRBJ2-4; TRBD1 is a possible D gene (6 bases). TRBV23-1 is given ORF status, its function remaining uncertain. The CDR3 has 14 amino acids. Between the trimmed V and J ends, which lost 4 bases and 7 bases, there was a span of 14 bases. CDR3 sequence (DNA): TGCGCCAGCAGTCCAACAGGGCACAAGAACATTCAGTACTTC. It codes for CASSPTGHKNIQYF.

This clonotype came up a few times. This chain joins TRBV10-3 and TRBJ1-2; TRBD1 matches at 9 bases. Germline CDR1 reads ENHRY; CDR2 reads SYGVKD. After removal of 6 bases from V and 8 bases from J, the junction contained 4 bases not matched to a gene. The CDR3 is 12 residues long. In DNA form, the CDR3 reads TGTGCCATCAGCCGACAGGGGGACGGCTACACCTTC. It specifies CAISRQGDGYTF.

The J gene is TRBJ2-5, the V gene TRBV25-1, with TRBD2 identical over 8 bases. Per the germline V gene, CDR1 is MGHDK and CDR2 is SYGVNS. The CDR3 is made up of 15 amino acids. Unmatched junction bases numbered 12, after V lost 8 bases and J lost 4 bases. This CDR3 reads CASARLARVGETQYF. In DNA, the CDR3 is TGTGCCAGCGCTAGACTAGCGCGGGTCGGAGAGACCCAGTACTTC.

This clonotype was picked up many times. This chain connects TRBV4-3 to TRBJ2-3, with D unclear. Trimming took 0 bases from V and 6 from J, leaving 4 bases between them. This CDR3 is built from 12 residues. The V gene's germline CDR1 is LGHNA and CDR2 YSLEER. This chain's CDR3 is CASSQDWDTQYF. The CDR3 region has the DNA TGCGCCAGCAGCCAAGATTGGGATACGCAGTATTTT.

This chain links TRBV10-3 with TRBJ2-7; D is undetermined. The V and J ends lost 3 bases and 0 bases respectively, with 12 bases between them. CDR1 and CDR2 (germline): ENHRY, SYGVKD. The CDR3 extends over 15 amino acids. The CDR3 is CAISELGISSYEQYF. As DNA, the CDR3 is TGTGCCATCAGTGAACTGGGGATAAGCTCCTACGAGCAGTACTTC.

Many counts were recorded for this clonotype. The CDR3 nucleotides read TGCGCCAGCCACTCGCGGTCGGAGGGAAGAGAAAGTAGGTACACTGAAGCTTTCTTT. Translating gives CASHSRSEGRESRYTEAFF. V is TRBV5-1 and J is TRBJ1-1; D gene unclear. V dropped 7 bases and J dropped 3 bases, with 31 bases sitting between them. The CDR3 sequence is 19 residues long. Germline V gene data show CDR1 as SGHRS and CDR2 as YFSETQ.

This clonotype was observed a handful of times. Written as DNA, the CDR3 is TGTGCCAGCAGCTTCAACAGGGGAGGACTAGAACTATACCTCCAAGAGACCCAGTACTTC. Amino acid sequence: CASSFNRGGLELYLQETQYF. The chain combines TRBV7-6 with TRBJ2-5; D possibly uses TRBD1 or TRBD2 (7 bases each). Germline-derived CDR1 and CDR2 are SGHVS and FNYEAQ. V was clipped by 3 bases and J by 1 base, with 27 bases between them. The CDR3 covers 20 residues.

There are many counts of this clonotype. The chain joins TRBV2 to TRBJ1-1; 7 nucleotides line up with TRBD1. There are 14 residues in the CDR3. Germline lookup yields CDR1 SNHLY and CDR2 FYNNEI. V lost 5 bases, J lost 0 bases, and 3 bases stayed unmatched. In DNA form, the CDR3 reads TGTGCCAGCAGTTCAACAGGGGTGAACACTGAAGCTTTCTTT. It codes for CASSSTGVNTEAFF.

This clonotype was counted a few times. J is TRBJ2-1 and V is TRBV7-2; D remains ambiguous. Germline V lookup: CDR1 SGHTA, CDR2 FQGNSA. Trimming removed 0 bases from V and 6 bases from J, with 9 bases in between. CDR3 size: 14 residues. In DNA, the CDR3 is TGTGCCAGCAGCTTAGCCGCAGCGACCAATGAGCAGTTCTTC. Its translation is CASSLAAATNEQFF.

The table lists this clonotype with a few counts. The V and J genes are TRBV12-3 or TRBV12-4 and TRBJ2-7; 9 bases align to TRBD1. This CDR3 has 15 amino acids. With V trimmed by 2 bases and J by 3 bases, 5 bases remained unmatched. The CDR3 nucleotides are TGTGCCAGCAGTTTAATCACAGGGGGCGACTACGAGCAGTACTTC. Protein sequence: CASSLITGGDYEQYF.

This clonotype was counted at least ten times. This rearrangement joins TRBV12-3 or TRBV12-4 to TRBJ1-1; 10 bases fit TRBD1. The CDR3 length is 15 residues. V trimming: 3 bases; J trimming: 3 bases; junction bases outside the gene matches: 4. The CDR3 nucleotides read TGTGCCAGCAGTTTGACAGGGGGCGGGTACACTGAAGCTTTCTTT. This sequence encodes CASSLTGGGYTEAFF.

Only a few counts were recorded for this clonotype. The V call is TRBV7-9, the J call TRBJ1-1; D is unclear. The germline V gene has CDR1 SEHNR and CDR2 FQNEAQ (reference sequence). CDR3 size: 15 residues. Trimming left V 4 bases short and J 6 bases short, with 18 bases between. The CDR3 sequence: CASSSYPRNGSEAFF. CDR3 bases: TGTGCCAGCAGCTCCTATCCCCGTAACGGGTCTGAAGCTTTCTTT.

This clonotype has more than one count but fewer than ten. The chain employs TRBV6-5 and TRBJ2-6; 7 nucleotides line up with TRBD1. Germline V gene sequence: CDR1 MNHEY, CDR2 SVGAGI. V lost 4 bases and J lost 0; bases outside the gene matches: 6. CDR3 length equals 17 residues. CDR3 DNA sequence: TGTGCCAGCAGTTTAAGGTCAGGGGGCTCTGGGGCCAACGTCCTGACTTTC. Translating gives CASSLRSGGSGANVLTF.

This clonotype was counted ten times or more. V is TRBV7-6 and J is TRBJ1-4; D gene uncertain. This CDR3 is built from 13 residues. Germline V gives CDR1 SGHVS, CDR2 FNYEAQ. V was cut by 2 bases and J by 8 bases, with 9 bases left in between. The CDR3 DNA follows: TGTGCCAGCAGCTTATTAGTGGGGGAAAAACTGTTTTTT. Encoded protein: CASSLLVGEKLFF.

CDR3 sequence: CASRHTGVGNTEAFF. CDR3 bases: TGTGCCAGCAGGCATACAGGGGTGGGGAACACTGAAGCTTTCTTT. This chain joins TRBV6-1 and TRBJ1-1; 7 nucleotides match TRBD1. The V and J ends lost 6 bases and 1 base, in that order; junction bases with no gene match: 8. This CDR3 comprises 15 residues. CDR1 is MNHNS and CDR2 is SASEGT in the germline V gene.

This clonotype was seen more than once but under ten times. V is TRBV6-5 and J is TRBJ2-2; D unclear. Germline lookup yields CDR1 MNHEY and CDR2 SVGAGI. V lost 2 bases and J lost 1, with 5 bases in between. The CDR3 is 14 amino acids. The CDR3 sequence is CASSYAENTGELFF. As DNA, the CDR3 is TGTGCCAGCAGTTACGCAGAGAACACCGGGGAGCTGTTTTTT.

This clonotype has just a few counts. The chain recombines TRBV5-4 with TRBJ1-1; D unclear. V dropped 2 bases and J dropped 0 bases, with 8 bases sitting between them. Germline CDR1 SGHNT, CDR2 YYREEE (reference sequence). The CDR3 totals 14 residues. In nucleotides, the CDR3 is TGTGCCAGCAGCTTTACTACCTTGAACACTGAAGCTTTCTTT. It is translated as CASSFTTLNTEAFF.

This clonotype appeared many times. CDR3 residues: CASSLVSRHNEQFF. The CDR3 nucleotides are TGTGCCAGCAGCTTAGTCTCCAGACACAATGAGCAGTTCTTC. This chain uses TRBV7-2 with TRBJ2-1, with no clear D. Germline V gene data show CDR1 as SGHTA and CDR2 as FQGNSA. This CDR3 comprises 14 residues. V was trimmed by 1 base and J by 5 bases, leaving 9 bases between them. The full variable domain, rest sourced from reference TRBV7-2 and TRBJ2-1, is GAGVSQSPSNKVTEKGKDVELRCDPISGHTALYWYRQSLGQGLEFLIYFQGNSAPDKSGLPSDRFSAERTGGSVSTLTIQRTQQEDSAVYLCASSLVSRHNEQFFGPGTRLTVL.

Only a few counts were recorded for this clonotype. The rearrangement uses TRBV18 and TRBJ2-2; possible D gene TRBD2, 5 bases. CDR1 is KGHSH and CDR2 is LQKENI in the germline V gene. CDR3 length equals 15 residues. Trimming shortened V by 2 bases and J by 6 bases, and 13 bases separated the two germline ends. The CDR3 region is CASSPGGLLSGELFF. For the CDR3, the DNA is TGTGCCAGCTCACCAGGAGGACTCCTCTCCGGGGAGCTGTTTTTT.

The V call is TRBV13, the J call TRBJ1-5, with unresolved D. Trimming shortened V by 5 bases and J by 1 base, and 12 bases separated the two germline ends. Germline V gene sequence: CDR1 PRHDT, CDR2 FYEKMQ (reference sequence). This CDR3 spans 15 amino acids. The CDR3 nucleotides are TGTGCCAGCAGCCAAGGCTACAGAAGCAATCAGCCCCAGCATTTT. Protein sequence: CASSQGYRSNQPQHF.

CDR3 coding DNA: TGTGCCAGCAGTTACTTCGCGTCACGACGGAGCTCTGGGGCCAACGTCCTGACTTTC. Translated, it gives CASSYFASRRSSGANVLTF. This sequence joins TRBV6-4 and TRBJ2-6; D not resolved. V was trimmed by 5 bases and J by 0 bases, leaving 20 bases between them. CDR3 length: 19 residues. Germline-derived CDR1 and CDR2 are MRHNA and SNTAGT.

The V and J genes are TRBV5-1 and TRBJ2-6; D not certain. The CDR3 extends over 15 amino acids. Trimming took 4 bases from V and 0 from J, leaving 8 bases between them. Germline CDR1 reads SGHRS; CDR2 reads YFSETQ. CDR3 amino acids: CASSQDPSGANVLTF. The CDR3 DNA sequence: TGCGCCAGCAGCCAGGATCCCTCTGGGGCCAACGTCCTGACTTTC.